The 16 T cell receptor beta chains presented below share a single source sample, sequenced in a study of T cells after yellow fever vaccination. Each CDR3 protein gets one entry after TCRdb re-called the 5' RACE reads with MiXCR. The sample has 350,000 to 450,000 distinct CDR3 sequences; about 6.2% are singletons. Sequencing was performed on PBMCs, taken 5 days after the yellow fever booster vaccination. The source is a man younger than 40 who received the YFV17D yellow fever vaccine.

The sample holds many counts of this clonotype. The chain is built from TRBV29-1 and TRBJ2-5; D is ambiguous. Germline loops: CDR1 SQVTM, CDR2 ANQGSEA. V shed 5 bases and J shed 5 bases, with 12 bases lying between them. This CDR3 is 12 amino acids long. This chain's CDR3 is CSVSTAVETQYF. CDR3 coding DNA: TGCAGCGTTTCGACCGCCGTGGAGACCCAGTACTTC.

This clonotype was seen many times. V and J are TRBV5-5 and TRBJ2-3; 8 nucleotides line up with TRBD2. CDR1 SGHKS and CDR2 YYEKEE come from the germline V gene (reference sequence). V lost 4 bases and J lost 4; bases outside the gene matches: 11. The CDR3 runs to 16 residues. The CDR3 reads CASSQPPGLVADTQYF. CDR3 nucleotide sequence: TGTGCCAGCAGCCAGCCGCCGGGACTAGTTGCAGATACGCAGTATTTT. Looking up the rest from reference TRBV5-5 and TRBJ2-3 gives the full variable domain: DAGVTQSPTHLIKTRGQQVTLRCSPISGHKSVSWYQQVLGQGPQFIFQYYEKEERGRGNFPDRFSARQFPNYSSELNVNALLLGDSALYLCASSQPPGLVADTQYFGPGTRLTVL.

J is TRBJ2-1 and V is TRBV4-1, with a tentative D call TRBD2 (6 bases). This CDR3 region has 13 residues. The germline CDR1 and CDR2 sequences are MGHRA and YSYEKL. V was shortened by 3 bases and J by 8 bases, with 11 bases between the two germline ends. The CDR3 region has the DNA TGCGCCAGCAGCCATCCCCGGAGGGATGAGCAGTTCTTC. Translation: CASSHPRRDEQFF.

Many counts were recorded for this clonotype. This chain links TRBV7-8 with TRBJ2-3, with D hard to call. CDR3 length equals 13 residues. CDR1 is SGHVS and CDR2 is FQNEAQ in the germline V gene. V was pared by 3 bases and J by 5 bases, with 9 bases between. The CDR3 is CASSFPLGDTQYF. CDR3 nucleotides: TGTGCCAGCAGCTTCCCACTGGGAGATACGCAGTATTTT.

This clonotype was seen a few times. The chain couples TRBV12-3 or TRBV12-4 to TRBJ2-7; weak D call: TRBD1 (5 bases). The CDR3 has 14 residues. V gave up 6 bases and J gave up 0 bases, with 12 bases separating them. The CDR3 loop is CASSNTGSSYEQYF. The CDR3 bases are TGTGCCAGCAGCAATACAGGAAGCTCCTACGAGCAGTACTTC.

This clonotype has more than one count but fewer than ten. This chain connects TRBV5-4 to TRBJ2-5, with 9 nucleotides matching TRBD1. V was pared by 2 bases and J by 1 base, with 3 bases of the junction left unmatched. This CDR3 has 15 amino acids. Germline loops: CDR1 SGHNT, CDR2 YYREEE (reference sequence). The chain's CDR3 is CASSFPGQGQETQYF. The CDR3 DNA follows: TGTGCCAGCAGCTTTCCGGGACAGGGCCAAGAGACCCAGTACTTC. Based on the CDR3 plus reference TRBV5-4 and TRBJ2-5, the full variable domain is ETGVTQSPTHLIKTRGQQVTLRCSSQSGHNTVSWYQQALGQGPQFIFQYYREEENGRGNFPPRFSGLQFPNYSSELNVNALELDDSALYLCASSFPGQGQETQYFGPGTRLLVL.

Points on this clonotype: Mismatch with germline at one junction end may stem from a read error. This sequence joins TRBV24-1 and TRBJ2-1; TRBD2 matches 9 bases. CDR1 is KGHDR and CDR2 is SFDVKD in the germline V gene. This CDR3 contains 18 residues. The CDR3 spells CATSDPTLGSGRIGEQIF. The CDR3 DNA is TGTGCCACCAGTGATCCTACCCTAGGGAGCGGGAGGATTGGTGAGCAGATCTTC.

This clonotype came up many times. The chain couples TRBV20-1 to TRBJ2-7, with D perhaps given as TRBD1 or TRBD2 (5 bases each). Per the germline V gene, CDR1 is DFQATT and CDR2 is SNEGSKA (reference sequence). The length of the CDR3 is 14 residues. V lost 3 bases and J lost 0, with 12 bases in between. The CDR3: CSARAPGPSYEQYF. DNA of the CDR3: TGCAGTGCTAGGGCTCCGGGACCCTCCTACGAGCAGTACTTC.

In this sample, this clonotype turned up many times. The chain is built from TRBV20-1 and TRBJ2-5; D is unresolved. The CDR3 is 10 amino acids. Germline CDR1 is DFQATT and CDR2 is SNEGSKA (reference sequence). V lost 8 bases and J lost 1, with 5 bases in between. The CDR3 nucleotides are TGCAGTAGTATCCAAGAGACCCAGTACTTC. Translated, it gives CSSIQETQYF.

This clonotype was seen only a few times. The gene calls are TRBV27 and TRBJ2-7; perhaps TRBD2 as D (6 bases). The CDR3 spans 15 residues. In germline, CDR1 is MNHEY, CDR2 SMNVEV (reference sequence). V lost 3 bases to trimming and J lost 2 bases, with 14 bases between them. The CDR3 DNA is TGTGCCAGCAGTTTGGAGGGCGCGAACGCCTACGAGCAGTACTTC. Encoded protein: CASSLEGANAYEQYF.

The chain has TRBV4-3 and TRBJ2-4; D ambiguous. V was clipped by 3 bases and J by 6 bases, with 18 bases between them. Germline lookup yields CDR1 LGHNA and CDR2 YSLEER. There are 16 residues in the CDR3. The CDR3 here is CASSQGAPSVTNIQYF. As DNA, the CDR3 is TGCGCCAGCAGCCAGGGCGCTCCGAGCGTGACAAACATTCAGTACTTC.

J is TRBJ2-3 and V is TRBV20-1; maybe TRBD2 (5 bases). The CDR3 sequence is 13 residues long. Germline loops: CDR1 DFQATT, CDR2 SNEGSKA (reference sequence). V was trimmed by 6 bases and J by 2 bases, leaving 12 bases between them. As DNA, the CDR3 is TGCAGTGCCCTCGGACTCATCACAGATACGCAGTATTTT. Translation: CSALGLITDTQYF.

In this sample, this clonotype turned up a few times. The chain combines TRBV18 with TRBJ2-5; D is uncertain. The CDR3 runs to 13 residues. Per germline, CDR1 KGHSH and CDR2 LQKENI. Deletions cut 4 bases from V and 2 bases from J, with 8 bases between. CDR3 coding DNA: TGTGCCAGCTCACGGGCCCAACAAGAGACCCAGTACTTC. It codes for CASSRAQQETQYF.

The V call is TRBV6-5, the J call TRBJ2-1; D gene ambiguous. The CDR3 has 12 residues. Trimming shortened V by 5 bases and J by 7 bases, and 9 bases separated the two germline ends. The V gene's germline CDR1 is MNHEY and CDR2 SVGAGI. The CDR3 DNA reads as TGTGCCAGCAGTGAGACTCAGAATGAGCAGTTCTTC. Its protein product is CASSETQNEQFF.

The table lists this clonotype with many counts. This chain connects TRBV5-4 to TRBJ2-2; possible D gene TRBD2, 5 bases. The CDR3 covers 13 residues. Trimming left V 2 bases short and J 7 bases short, with 9 bases between. Germline V gene data show CDR1 as SGHNT and CDR2 as YYREEE (reference sequence). The CDR3 DNA reads as TGTGCCAGCAGCTTAAGACGGGACGGGGAGCTGTTTTTT. Residues: CASSLRRDGELFF.

This clonotype came up many times. The chain recombines TRBV12-3 or TRBV12-4 with TRBJ2-2; no firm D call. CDR3 length: 15 amino acids. V gave up 5 bases and J gave up 2 bases, with 12 bases separating them. The CDR3 sequence: CASSLAKGNTGELFF. The CDR3 DNA follows: TGTGCCAGCAGTCTCGCAAAGGGAAACACCGGGGAGCTGTTTTTT.